The source of this T cell receptor beta chain is a study of T-cell reconstitution after alpha-beta-depleted transplantation in children. The study's findings and limits: At the one-year point after transplant, T-cell counts and TCRbeta diversity were found to come mostly from T cells that had been newly produced. Diversity of TCRbeta at day 60 was high in some patients, arising from surviving recipient T cells and thymic progenitors. In patients about two months after transplant, alpha-beta T cells reportedly arose from several hundred expanded graft clones.

Using unique molecular identifiers, the investigators prepared the TCRbeta library. Via MiXCR, TCRdb re-called the PCR reads, giving one row per CDR3 protein. The sample consists of some 460,000 distinct CDR3 sequences, around 16% of them appearing once. Deletions cut 0 bases from V and 2 bases from J, with 14 bases between. Germline lookup yields CDR1 LGHNA and CDR2 YSLEER. This CDR3 comprises 16 residues. As concerns this clonotype: Antigen specificity is unknown.

The origin of this receptor is a boy in the first two years of life who had a stem cell transplant for Wiskott-Aldrich syndrome, so the T cells may come from the graft donor. The specimen was PBMCs, mostly from graft donor cells, collected 360 days after TCRalphabeta/CD19-depleted stem cell transplant. This chain uses TRBV4-3 with TRBJ2-7; TRBD1 is a possible D gene (6 bases). The CDR3 DNA reads as TGCGCCAGCAGCCAAGAAGGGGGAAGGTTTCCCTACGAGCAGTACTTC. Its protein product is CASSQEGGRFPYEQYF.